What follows are 27 T cell receptor beta chains derived from one specimen sequenced in a study of blood T cells in healthy people across ages. A second roughly 7 to 11 cycle PCR used barcoded and J-beta primers. TCRdb reprocessed the 5' RACE reads with MiXCR, giving one entry per CDR3 protein. Of just under 900,000 distinct CDR3 sequences in the sample, more than 25% were seen once. Sequenced material: blood. Receptors originate from a woman older than 75 in good health.

V is TRBV4-3 and J is TRBJ2-3, with D possibly being TRBD2 (7 bases). CDR3 size: 17 residues. Germline loops: CDR1 LGHNA, CDR2 YSLEER. Trimming removed 0 bases from V and 7 bases from J, with 20 bases in between. The CDR3 DNA reads as TGCGCCAGCAGCCAAGAAAGGGGGGGGGCCACGGTTAATACGCAGTATTTT. It codes for CASSQERGGATVNTQYF.

The J gene is TRBJ1-4, the V gene TRBV30; 7 bases map to TRBD1. The trim removed 2 bases at V and 8 bases at J, leaving 8 bases unmatched. The CDR3 is 14 amino acids. Germline CDR1 and CDR2: GTSNPN and SVGIG (reference sequence). CDR3 loop: CAWSRKQGSEKLFF. The CDR3 bases are TGTGCCTGGAGTCGCAAACAGGGGTCCGAAAAACTGTTTTTT.

This clonotype was found a few times. This sequence joins TRBV6-2 or TRBV6-3 and TRBJ2-5; 11 bases agree with TRBD2. The CDR3 loop spans 17 amino acids. After removal of 2 bases from V and 5 bases from J, the junction contained 10 bases not matched to a gene. Germline V gene data show CDR1 as MNHEY and CDR2 as SVGEGT. The CDR3 nucleotides read TGTGCCAGCAGTTACCGGGTAGCGGGGGGGCCGCGGGAGACCCAGTACTTC. Its translation: CASSYRVAGGPRETQYF.

This clonotype was seen only a few times. The chain couples TRBV9 to TRBJ1-6, with no clear D. V was pared by 2 bases and J by 5 bases, with 8 bases between. Germline CDR1 SGDLS, CDR2 YYNGEE. The CDR3 runs to 14 residues. In DNA, the CDR3 is TGTGCCAGCAGCGTGGCGGATAATAATTCACCCCTCCACTTT. Translated, it gives CASSVADNNSPLHF. Using reference TRBV9 and TRBJ1-6 for the parts outside the CDR3, the full variable domain is DSGVTQTPKHLITATGQRVTLRCSPRSGDLSVYWYQQSLDQGLQFLIQYYNGEERAKGNILERFSAQQFPDLHSELNLSSLELGDSALYFCASSVADNNSPLHFGNGTRLTVT.

This clonotype was seen a few times. The rearrangement links TRBV5-1 to TRBJ2-3, with 8 bases matching TRBD2. CDR1 is SGHRS, CDR2 YFSETQ, per germline. The trim removed 0 bases at V and 2 bases at J, leaving 5 bases unmatched. This CDR3 has 16 residues. The CDR3 loop is CASSLGSGGHTDTQYF. The CDR3 coding sequence is TGCGCCAGCAGCTTGGGGAGCGGGGGACACACAGATACGCAGTATTTT. The entire variable domain, with the rest obtained from reference TRBV5-1 and TRBJ2-3, is as follows: KAGVTQTPRYLIKTRGQQVTLSCSPISGHRSVSWYQQTPGQGLQFLFEYFSETQRNKGNFPGRFSGRQFSNSRSEMNVSTLELGDSALYLCASSLGSGGHTDTQYFGPGTRLTVL.

A note on this clonotype: One base away lies a much larger clone, so this may be a sequencing read error. This chain uses TRBV9 with TRBJ1-1; D unresolved. The CDR3 runs 15 residues. From germline, CDR1 is SGDLS and CDR2 YYNGEE. Trimming pared 1 base from V and 6 bases from J, leaving 16 bases between. The CDR3 region is CASSVTSFSGSEAFF. The CDR3 DNA is TGTGCCAGCAGCGTAACGTCTTTTTCGGGCTCTGAAGCTTTCTTT.

This clonotype was recorded at least ten times. The rearrangement uses TRBV7-2 and TRBJ2-2, with a possible D match to TRBD2 (6 bases). V was pared by 0 bases and J by 5 bases, with 7 bases between. The length of the CDR3 is 14 residues. Germline CDR1 and CDR2: SGHTA and FQGNSA. CDR3 residues: CASSLARGTGELFF. The CDR3 region has the DNA TGTGCCAGCAGCTTAGCGCGGGGAACCGGGGAGCTGTTTTTT. The whole variable domain, remainder taken from reference TRBV7-2 and TRBJ2-2, is GAGVSQSPSNKVTEKGKDVELRCDPISGHTALYWYRQSLGQGLEFLIYFQGNSAPDKSGLPSDRFSAERTGGSVSTLTIQRTQQEDSAVYLCASSLARGTGELFFGEGSRLTVL.

V usage is TRBV29-1 and J usage is TRBJ2-2; 8 bases line up with TRBD1. V gave up 4 bases and J gave up 2 bases; unmatched junction bases: 9. Germline values: CDR1 SQVTM, CDR2 ANQGSEA. The CDR3 contains 16 residues. The CDR3 sequence is CSVGVGGQGNTGELFF. In DNA, the CDR3 is TGCAGCGTTGGGGTCGGAGGACAGGGAAACACCGGGGAGCTGTTTTTT.

This clonotype showed up many times. The J gene is TRBJ1-2, the V gene TRBV4-3; 10 bases are a match to TRBD1. V shed 1 base, J shed 8 bases, and the junction held 7 bases outside the gene matches. Looked up from germline, CDR1 is LGHNA and CDR2 is YSLEER. The CDR3 loop spans 15 amino acids. CDR3 DNA: TGCGCCAGCAGCCAAGGACAGGGGGCTCGATTAGGCTACACCTTC. It is translated as CASSQGQGARLGYTF.

In this sample, this clonotype turned up a few times. The V call is TRBV4-3, the J call TRBJ2-7; 9 bases align to TRBD2. The V segment lost 4 bases and the J segment 3 bases; nucleotides outside the gene matches: 4. The CDR3 loop spans 14 amino acids. CDR1 LGHNA and CDR2 YSLEER come from the germline V gene. The CDR3 protein is CASSPTSGHYEQYF. In DNA, the CDR3 is TGCGCCAGCAGCCCAACTAGCGGGCACTACGAGCAGTACTTC.

V gene TRBV5-1 combines with J gene TRBJ2-5; a weak D match, TRBD1 (7 bases). The CDR3 covers 15 residues. Germline V gene data show CDR1 as SGHRS and CDR2 as YFSETQ. The V end lost 4 bases, the J end lost 2 bases, and 15 bases lay between the germline ends. The CDR3 DNA reads TGCGCCAGCAGCGCGGGACAGATGAAACAAGAGACCCAGTACTTC. Translated, it gives CASSAGQMKQETQYF. Based on the CDR3 plus reference TRBV5-1 and TRBJ2-5, the full variable domain is KAGVTQTPRYLIKTRGQQVTLSCSPISGHRSVSWYQQTPGQGLQFLFEYFSETQRNKGNFPGRFSGRQFSNSRSEMNVSTLELGDSALYLCASSAGQMKQETQYFGPGTRLLVL.

There are many counts of this clonotype. The chain combines TRBV6-2 or TRBV6-3 with TRBJ1-2, with D maybe TRBD1 (5 bases). Trimming took off 2 bases at V and 4 bases at J, with 11 bases between the two ends. Germline V CDR1 and CDR2: MNHEY, SVGEGT. The CDR3 has 14 amino acids. The CDR3 nucleotides read TGTGCCAGCAGTTACGTGACAGCTTCCTATGGCTACACCTTC. Its protein product is CASSYVTASYGYTF.

This sequence joins TRBV2 and TRBJ1-1; 8 bases map to TRBD1. The CDR3 sequence is 16 residues long. The J segment lost 1 base and the V segment lost 5 bases, leaving 9 bases of the junction unmatched. Germline V lookup: CDR1 SNHLY, CDR2 FYNNEI. The CDR3 region has the DNA TGTGCCAGCAGTTTCAACAGGGGGAGTCCGAACACTGAAGCTTTCTTT. As protein: CASSFNRGSPNTEAFF. Combining the CDR3 with reference TRBV2 and TRBJ1-1 gives the whole variable domain EPEVTQTPSHQVTQMGQEVILRCVPISNHLYFYWYRQILGQKVEFLVSFYNNEISEKSEIFDDQFSVERPDGSNFTLKIRSTKLEDSAMYFCASSFNRGSPNTEAFFGQGTRLTVV.

Worth noting for this clonotype: Relative to the germline gene, one junction end is altered; a read error may explain this. CDR3 in amino acids: CASSLAGLSYNEQYF. CDR3 in DNA: TGTGCCAGCAGTTTAGCGGGGCTCTCCTACAATGAGCAGTACTTC. The chain is built from TRBV11-2 and TRBJ2-1; 8 nucleotides align to TRBD2. Judging by the DNA end, TRBJ2-7 fits better; the J call may be wrong. The CDR3 sequence is 15 residues long. The germline V gene has CDR1 SGHAT and CDR2 FQNNGV.

Many counts were recorded for this clonotype. V and J are TRBV5-1 and TRBJ2-6; D gene unclear. This CDR3 spans 15 amino acids. The germline gives CDR1 SGHRS, CDR2 YFSETQ. V was cut by 6 bases and J by 2 bases, with 12 bases left in between. The CDR3 loop is CASTSVVTGANVLTF. CDR3 bases: TGCGCCAGCACTTCGGTAGTAACTGGGGCCAACGTCCTGACTTTC.

V gene TRBV3-1 combines with J gene TRBJ1-5; D is unresolved. V was cut by 3 bases and J by 5 bases, with 8 bases left in between. CDR3 length equals 13 residues. Looked up from germline, CDR1 is LGHDT and CDR2 is YNNKEL (reference sequence). As DNA, the CDR3 is TGTGCCAGCAGCCAGTCTAGGGATCAGCCCCAGCATTTT. This translates into CASSQSRDQPQHF. Full variable domain (outside the CDR3, taken from reference TRBV3-1 and TRBJ1-5): DTAVSQTPKYLVTQMGNDKSIKCEQNLGHDTMYWYKQDSKKFLKIMFSYNNKELIINETVPNRFSPKSPDKAHLNLHINSLELGDSAVYFCASSQSRDQPQHFGDGTRLSIL.

There are a few counts of this clonotype. The CDR3 region has the DNA TGTGCCAGCAGTGTCAAGGGGGAGACCCAGTACTTC. It yields the protein CASSVKGETQYF. The chain couples TRBV28 to TRBJ2-5, with a weak D call TRBD1 (5 bases). This CDR3 contains 12 residues. The germline V and J ends were trimmed by 5 bases and 5 bases, with 9 bases remaining between them. Germline values: CDR1 MDHEN, CDR2 SYDVKM. Full variable domain (rest looked up from reference TRBV28 and TRBJ2-5): DVKVTQSSRYLVKRTGEKVFLECVQDMDHENMFWYRQDPGLGLRLIYFSYDVKMKEKGDIPEGYSVSREKKERFSLILESASTNQTSMYLCASSVKGETQYFGPGTRLLVL.

The chain joins TRBV5-1 to TRBJ1-2, with D hard to call. Trimming cost V 1 base and J 0 bases, with 7 bases left between them. The CDR3 has 14 residues. Germline V gives CDR1 SGHRS, CDR2 YFSETQ. The CDR3 region is CASSLRTTNYGYTF. The CDR3 region has the DNA TGCGCCAGCAGCTTGCGGACTACTAACTATGGCTACACCTTC.

The chain employs TRBV6-1 and TRBJ1-4, with 10 bases fitting TRBD1. This CDR3 is built from 18 residues. Trimming cost V 6 bases and J 5 bases; bases outside gene matches: 15. The V gene's germline CDR1 is MNHNS and CDR2 SASEGT. The CDR3 here is CASSRLRLRGQGNEKLFF. CDR3 bases: TGTGCCAGCAGCCGACTTAGATTGAGGGGACAGGGGAATGAAAAACTGTTTTTT.

This clonotype was seen ten or more times. V gene TRBV5-1 combines with J gene TRBJ1-2, with 10 bases identical to TRBD1. The CDR3 loop spans 15 amino acids. Germline V gene data show CDR1 as SGHRS and CDR2 as YFSETQ. J was trimmed by 6 bases and V by 0 bases; bases with no gene match: 5. The CDR3 nucleotides are TGCGCCAGCAGCTTGGAGGGACAGGGGAGGAATGGCTACACCTTC. Translation: CASSLEGQGRNGYTF. Based on the CDR3 plus reference TRBV5-1 and TRBJ1-2, the full variable domain is KAGVTQTPRYLIKTRGQQVTLSCSPISGHRSVSWYQQTPGQGLQFLFEYFSETQRNKGNFPGRFSGRQFSNSRSEMNVSTLELGDSALYLCASSLEGQGRNGYTFGSGTRLTVV.

This clonotype turned up a few times. The gene calls are TRBV20-1 and TRBJ1-1; no clear D gene. The V gene's germline CDR1 is DFQATT and CDR2 SNEGSKA (reference sequence). The CDR3 covers 14 residues. Trimming left V 6 bases short and J 1 base short, with 15 bases between. The CDR3 spells CSAPPIQPNTEAFF. The DNA of the CDR3 is TGCAGTGCCCCACCGATACAGCCGAACACTGAAGCTTTCTTT.

This clonotype was seen at least ten times. The V call is TRBV7-2, the J call TRBJ2-7, with D uncertain. Looked up from germline, CDR1 is SGHTA and CDR2 is FQGNSA. Trimming took 1 base from V and 2 from J, leaving 15 bases between them. CDR3 size: 16 residues. Written as DNA, the CDR3 is TGTGCCAGCAGCTTAGATCTGATCCGAGGAGCCTACGAGCAGTACTTC. This gives the protein CASSLDLIRGAYEQYF.

On this clonotype: A read error is possible here, since a much larger clone lies one base away. The genes are TRBV21-1 and TRBJ2-1; TRBD1 is the table's D call and was not checked against the DNA. TRBV21-1 is assigned pseudogene status. This CDR3 comprises 14 residues. CDR3 loop: CASSKRGNQETQFF. The CDR3, as DNA: TGTGCCAGCAGCAAGAGGGGGAACCAAGAGACCCAGTTCTTC.

This clonotype was observed a few times. This rearrangement joins TRBV5-1 to TRBJ2-5; D is possibly TRBD2 (5 bases). V was pared by 1 base and J by 3 bases, with 7 bases between. The CDR3 is 13 amino acids. Germline assignment: CDR1 SGHRS and CDR2 YFSETQ. The CDR3 is CASSLFGEETQYF. The CDR3, as DNA: TGCGCCAGCAGCTTGTTCGGGGAAGAGACCCAGTACTTC.

This clonotype was recorded at least ten times. J is TRBJ2-3 and V is TRBV18, with D unclear. The CDR3 consists of 13 residues. Germline CDR1 KGHSH, CDR2 LQKENI. Between the trimmed V and J ends, which lost 3 bases and 5 bases, there was a span of 9 bases. The CDR3 is CASSPTLEDTQYF. In DNA form, the CDR3 reads TGTGCCAGCTCACCTACCTTAGAAGATACGCAGTATTTT.

A word on this clonotype: The junction differs from germline at one of its ends, possibly a read error. This chain uses TRBV7-2 with TRBJ2-5; a weak D match, TRBD2 (7 bases). The CDR3 spans 16 residues. Germline V gene lookup returns CDR1 SGHTA and CDR2 FQGNSA. CDR3 region: CASSLALGGGQEAQYF. CDR3 DNA sequence: TGTGCCAGCAGCTTAGCGCTAGGGGGGGGCCAAGAGGCCCAGTACTTC.

This clonotype was counted many times. CDR3 nucleotide sequence: TGCGCCAGCAATCGTGTCTCCGGGACCCTCTCCTACGAGCAGTACTTC. Protein product: CASNRVSGTLSYEQYF. The chain recombines TRBV5-1 with TRBJ2-7; D may be TRBD1 or TRBD2 (5 bases each). The CDR3 covers 16 residues. Germline assignment: CDR1 SGHRS and CDR2 YFSETQ. V was pared by 6 bases and J by 0 bases, with 19 bases between.